These T cell receptor beta chains were read from a single sample in a study of cytotoxic CD8 clonotypes in ibrutinib-treated CLL. TCRdb's copy holds only in-frame clones and misses some; the assay was immunoSEQ multiplex PCR. The profile shows about 97,000 clones, around 77% of them singletons. This specimen consisted of PBMCs, obtained after 24 months of ibrutinib treatment. These receptors were obtained from a human donor with chronic lymphocytic leukemia. CDR3s include the opening cysteine and the closing phenylalanine or tryptophan. Fields, in order: CDR3 protein, CDR3 DNA, clone size, V gene, D gene, J gene. The D gene is left open where the match is weak. Size values are once, few and many counts, or a class for expanded clones, and some rows have none.

CDR3aa: CASSQDKRARGFF
CDR3nt: TGCGCCAGCAGCCAAGATAAGAGGGCCCGTGGTTTCTTT
abundance: once
v_gene: TRBV4-3
d_gene: NA
j_gene: TRBJ1-1

CDR3aa: CASSLANTDTQYF
CDR3nt: TGTGCCAGCAGCTTAGCCAACACAGATACGCAGTATTTT
abundance: once
v_gene: TRBV7-2
d_gene: NA
j_gene: TRBJ2-3

CDR3aa: CASSPNRDSYNEQFF
CDR3nt: TGTGCCAGCAGCCCGAACCGGGACAGCTACAATGAGCAGTTCTTC
abundance: NA
v_gene: TRBV28
d_gene: TRBD1
j_gene: TRBJ2-1

CDR3aa: CASSQSETKVGYGGNTEAFF
CDR3nt: TGCGCCAGCAGTCAATCGGAGACTAAAGTTGGCTATGGAGGGAACACTGAAGCTTTCTTT
abundance: NA
v_gene: TRBV23-1
d_gene: NA
j_gene: TRBJ1-1

CDR3aa: CASSVLFQGELFF
CDR3nt: TGTGCCAGCAGTGTACTATTTCAAGGGGAGCTGTTTTTT
abundance: NA
v_gene: TRBV6-1
d_gene: NA
j_gene: TRBJ2-2

CDR3aa: CASSFSQSDTQYF
CDR3nt: TGTGCCAGCAGCTTCTCTCAATCAGATACGCAGTATTTT
abundance: NA
v_gene: TRBV7-8
d_gene: NA
j_gene: TRBJ2-3

CDR3aa: CASSLEVPGELFF
CDR3nt: TGTGCCAGCAGCTTAGAGGTCCCCGGGGAGCTGTTTTTT
abundance: NA
v_gene: TRBV7-9
d_gene: NA
j_gene: TRBJ2-2

CDR3aa: CASSWGTDPGGYTF
CDR3nt: TGCGCCAGCAGCTGGGGGACTGACCCGGGCGGCTACACCTTC
abundance: NA
v_gene: TRBV5-1
d_gene: NA
j_gene: TRBJ1-2

CDR3aa: CASSTIGTDYEQYF
CDR3nt: TGTGCCAGCAGTACAATCGGGACGGACTACGAGCAGTACTTC
abundance: NA
v_gene: TRBV27
d_gene: NA
j_gene: TRBJ2-7

CDR3aa: CAWSVRTVNGYTF
CDR3nt: TGTGCCTGGAGTGTACGAACGGTGAATGGCTACACCTTC
abundance: NA
v_gene: TRBV30
d_gene: NA
j_gene: TRBJ1-2

CDR3aa: CASSSRDINTGELFF
CDR3nt: TGTGCCAGCAGTTCTCGGGACATTAACACCGGGGAGCTGTTTTTT
abundance: few
v_gene: TRBV27
d_gene: NA
j_gene: TRBJ2-2

CDR3aa: CASRQGNYGYTF
CDR3nt: TGTGCCAGTAGGCAGGGGAACTATGGCTACACCTTC
abundance: NA
v_gene: TRBV19
d_gene: NA
j_gene: TRBJ1-2

CDR3aa: CASSQQGLGYEQYF
CDR3nt: TGTGCCAGCTCACAACAGGGGCTCGGGTACGAGCAGTACTTC
abundance: few
v_gene: TRBV18
d_gene: TRBD1
j_gene: TRBJ2-7

CDR3aa: CASRSGLAGGRETQYF
CDR3nt: TGTGCCAGCCGGTCGGGACTAGCGGGAGGGAGAGAGACCCAGTACTTC
abundance: NA
v_gene: TRBV6-6
d_gene: TRBD2
j_gene: TRBJ2-5

CDR3aa: CASRGLAEVSPSTDTQYF
CDR3nt: TGTGCCAGCAGAGGGCTAGCGGAAGTATCCCCTAGCACAGATACGCAGTATTTT
abundance: once
v_gene: TRBV28
d_gene: TRBD2
j_gene: TRBJ2-3

CDR3aa: CASSEFGPDTQYF
CDR3nt: TGTGCCAGCAGTGAATTCGGTCCAGATACGCAGTATTTT
abundance: NA
v_gene: TRBV2
d_gene: NA
j_gene: TRBJ2-3

CDR3aa: CASSLGTGGFQPQHF
CDR3nt: TGTGCCAGCAGTTTGGGGACAGGGGGCTTTCAGCCCCAGCATTTT
abundance: few
v_gene: TRBV28
d_gene: TRBD1
j_gene: TRBJ1-5

CDR3aa: CASSTDGYYEQYF
CDR3nt: TGTGCCAGTAGTACCGATGGATACTACGAGCAGTACTTC
abundance: once
v_gene: TRBV19
d_gene: NA
j_gene: TRBJ2-7

CDR3aa: CASMMTSSMFF
CDR3nt: TGTGCCAGCATGATGACTAGCAGTATGTTCTTC
abundance: once
v_gene: TRBV6-1
d_gene: TRBD2
j_gene: TRBJ2-1

CDR3aa: CASSLVWTDTQYF
CDR3nt: TGTGCCAGCAGCTTAGTCTGGACAGATACGCAGTATTTT
abundance: NA
v_gene: TRBV7-9
d_gene: NA
j_gene: TRBJ2-3

CDR3aa: CASERDRQETQYF
CDR3nt: TGTGCCAGTGAGAGAGACAGGCAAGAGACCCAGTACTTC
abundance: NA
v_gene: TRBV2
d_gene: NA
j_gene: TRBJ2-5

CDR3aa: CASSPGQMYEQYF
CDR3nt: TGCGCCAGCAGCCCGGGACAAATGTACGAGCAGTACTTC
abundance: NA
v_gene: TRBV5-1
d_gene: NA
j_gene: TRBJ2-7

CDR3aa: CASSVWEVGWTEAFF
CDR3nt: TGTGCCAGCAGCGTCTGGGAAGTCGGTTGGACTGAAGCTTTCTTT
abundance: NA
v_gene: TRBV7-9
d_gene: NA
j_gene: TRBJ1-1

CDR3aa: CASSLPQGTGNTEAFF
CDR3nt: TGTGCCAGCAGCCTTCCTCAGGGGACGGGGAACACTGAAGCTTTCTTT
abundance: NA
v_gene: TRBV6-6
d_gene: NA
j_gene: TRBJ1-1

CDR3aa: CASSLGGPVGQPQHF
CDR3nt: TGTGCCAGCAGCTTAGGGGGACCTGTAGGACAGCCCCAGCATTTT
abundance: few
v_gene: TRBV7-9
d_gene: NA
j_gene: TRBJ1-5

CDR3aa: CASSPPGLLNHEQFF
CDR3nt: TGTGCCAGCTCACCACCGGGACTCCTTAACCATGAGCAGTTCTTC
abundance: once
v_gene: TRBV18
d_gene: NA
j_gene: TRBJ2-1

CDR3aa: CAWRGIGNTIYF
CDR3nt: TGTGCCTGGAGAGGCATTGGAAACACCATATATTTT
abundance: NA
v_gene: TRBV30
d_gene: NA
j_gene: TRBJ1-3

CDR3aa: CASSPTLRGQGNQPQHF
CDR3nt: TGTGCCAGCTCACCTACCCTGAGGGGACAGGGGAATCAGCCCCAGCATTTT
abundance: NA
v_gene: TRBV18
d_gene: TRBD1
j_gene: TRBJ1-5

CDR3aa: CASSSGIQGAYEQYF
CDR3nt: TGTGCCAGCAGTTCCGGTATTCAGGGGGCCTACGAGCAGTACTTC
abundance: once
v_gene: TRBV28
d_gene: TRBD1
j_gene: TRBJ2-7

CDR3aa: CASSVAGTQYF
CDR3nt: TGTGCCAGCAGCGTGGCGGGTACGCAGTATTTT
abundance: NA
v_gene: TRBV9
d_gene: NA
j_gene: TRBJ2-3

CDR3aa: CASKERVQGGNQPQHF
CDR3nt: TGTGCCAGTAAGGAAAGGGTTCAGGGTGGCAATCAGCCCCAGCATTTT
abundance: NA
v_gene: TRBV19
d_gene: NA
j_gene: TRBJ1-5

CDR3aa: CASSPLDFPIHTDTQYF
CDR3nt: TGTGCCAGCAGTCCGTTGGACTTCCCAATCCACACAGATACGCAGTATTTT
abundance: NA
v_gene: TRBV28
d_gene: NA
j_gene: TRBJ2-3

CDR3aa: CSVRQNLNTEAFF
CDR3nt: TGCAGCGTCCGACAGAATTTGAACACTGAAGCTTTCTTT
abundance: NA
v_gene: TRBV29-1
d_gene: NA
j_gene: TRBJ1-1

CDR3aa: CASSLAPQGGYTF
CDR3nt: TGTGCCAGCAGCTTAGCCCCGCAGGGCGGCTACACCTTC
abundance: NA
v_gene: TRBV11-2
d_gene: NA
j_gene: TRBJ1-2

CDR3aa: CASSMGTLNTEAFF
CDR3nt: TGTGCCAGCAGCATGGGGACATTGAACACTGAAGCTTTCTTT
abundance: NA
v_gene: TRBV5-8
d_gene: NA
j_gene: TRBJ1-1

CDR3aa: CASSSHRGGNTEAFF
CDR3nt: TGTGCCAGCAGTTCCCACAGGGGGGGGAACACTGAAGCTTTCTTT
abundance: NA
v_gene: TRBV27
d_gene: TRBD1
j_gene: TRBJ1-1

CDR3aa: CASSFSAFRAGQIYGYTF
CDR3nt: TGTGCCAGCAGTTTTTCAGCTTTTCGTGCCGGACAGATCTATGGCTACACCTTC
abundance: NA
v_gene: TRBV28
d_gene: NA
j_gene: TRBJ1-2

CDR3aa: CACRTGAYEQYF
CDR3nt: TGTGCCTGCCGGACTGGCGCCTACGAGCAGTACTTC
abundance: NA
v_gene: TRBV30
d_gene: NA
j_gene: TRBJ2-7

CDR3aa: CSWTAMNTEAFF
CDR3nt: TGCAGTTGGACTGCGATGAACACTGAAGCTTTCTTT
abundance: NA
v_gene: TRBV29-1
d_gene: NA
j_gene: TRBJ1-1

CDR3aa: CASSPGRGLTEAFF
CDR3nt: TGTGCCAGCAGCCCCGGCAGGGGGCTCACTGAAGCTTTCTTT
abundance: NA
v_gene: TRBV4-2
d_gene: TRBD1
j_gene: TRBJ1-1

CDR3aa: CAWSSRARSNTGELFF
CDR3nt: TGTGCCTGGAGTAGCAGGGCCCGATCGAACACCGGGGAGCTGTTTTTT
abundance: NA
v_gene: TRBV30
d_gene: NA
j_gene: TRBJ2-2

CDR3aa: CASSIDLRQYTEAFF
CDR3nt: TGTGCCAGTAGTATCGACCTTAGACAGTACACTGAAGCTTTCTTT
abundance: NA
v_gene: TRBV19
d_gene: NA
j_gene: TRBJ1-1

CDR3aa: CATSRDSGGTGPQHF
CDR3nt: TGTGCCACCAGCAGAGATAGCGGGGGTACTGGGCCCCAGCATTTT
abundance: NA
v_gene: TRBV15
d_gene: NA
j_gene: TRBJ1-5

CDR3aa: CASSMRGAYNQPQHF
CDR3nt: TGTGCCAGTAGTATGAGGGGGGCTTACAATCAGCCCCAGCATTTT
abundance: NA
v_gene: TRBV19
d_gene: NA
j_gene: TRBJ1-5

CDR3aa: CASSGRVVDTGELFF
CDR3nt: TGTGCCAGCAGTGGCAGGGTCGTGGACACCGGGGAGCTGTTTTTT
abundance: NA
v_gene: TRBV5-4
d_gene: NA
j_gene: TRBJ2-2

CDR3aa: CASSGLGQDVPGYTF
CDR3nt: TGTGCCAGCAGCGGACTAGGACAGGACGTTCCTGGCTACACCTTC
abundance: NA
v_gene: TRBV5-4
d_gene: TRBD1
j_gene: TRBJ1-2

CDR3aa: CASSVEGGTSPLHF
CDR3nt: TGTGCCAGCAGCGTAGAAGGGGGCACTTCACCCCTCCACTTT
abundance: NA
v_gene: TRBV9
d_gene: TRBD1
j_gene: TRBJ1-6

CDR3aa: CASGSATGTNTQYF
CDR3nt: TGTGCCAGCGGCTCAGCCACCGGGACGAATACGCAGTATTTT
abundance: NA
v_gene: TRBV28
d_gene: NA
j_gene: TRBJ2-3

CDR3aa: CASASVSSYNEQFF
CDR3nt: TGCGCCAGCGCGAGCGTAAGCTCCTACAATGAGCAGTTCTTC
abundance: NA
v_gene: TRBV5-1
d_gene: NA
j_gene: TRBJ2-1

CDR3aa: CASRTTGGRSYGYTF
CDR3nt: TGTGCCAGCAGGACGACAGGGGGCCGGAGCTATGGCTACACCTTC
abundance: NA
v_gene: TRBV28
d_gene: TRBD1
j_gene: TRBJ1-2

CDR3aa: CASSSYDRNYGYTF
CDR3nt: TGTGCCAGCAGCTCTTACGACAGGAACTATGGCTACACCTTC
abundance: NA
v_gene: TRBV5-6
d_gene: NA
j_gene: TRBJ1-2

CDR3aa: CASSIGGGDHQPQHF
CDR3nt: TGTGCCAGTAGTATCGGGGGGGGCGATCATCAGCCCCAGCATTTT
abundance: NA
v_gene: TRBV19
d_gene: NA
j_gene: TRBJ1-5

CDR3aa: CASSKQGTLTYEQYF
CDR3nt: TGTGCCAGTAGTAAGCAGGGGACCCTAACCTACGAGCAGTACTTC
abundance: NA
v_gene: TRBV19
d_gene: NA
j_gene: TRBJ2-7

CDR3aa: CASSPLEGLGYEQYF
CDR3nt: TGTGCCAGCAGCCCCTTAGAAGGTCTTGGCTACGAGCAGTACTTC
abundance: NA
v_gene: TRBV9
d_gene: NA
j_gene: TRBJ2-7

CDR3aa: CASSVSFDGYNEQFF
CDR3nt: TGTGCCAGCAGTGTTTCTTTCGACGGCTACAATGAGCAGTTCTTC
abundance: NA
v_gene: TRBV6-1
d_gene: NA
j_gene: TRBJ2-1

CDR3aa: CASSPSIRGGETQYF
CDR3nt: TGTGCCAGCTCACCATCTATACGAGGCGGAGAGACCCAGTACTTC
abundance: NA
v_gene: TRBV18
d_gene: NA
j_gene: TRBJ2-5

CDR3aa: CSASQGARTDTQYF
CDR3nt: TGCAGCGCCTCCCAGGGGGCTCGCACAGATACGCAGTATTTT
abundance: NA
v_gene: TRBV29-1
d_gene: TRBD1
j_gene: TRBJ2-3

CDR3aa: CAWMQTQGITEAFF
CDR3nt: TGTGCCTGGATGCAGACCCAGGGAATCACTGAAGCTTTCTTT
abundance: NA
v_gene: TRBV30
d_gene: NA
j_gene: TRBJ1-1

CDR3aa: CASRQGTGSHEAFF
CDR3nt: TGTGCCAGCAGACAGGGGACTGGTTCCCACGAAGCTTTCTTT
abundance: NA
v_gene: TRBV11-2
d_gene: TRBD1
j_gene: TRBJ1-1